Shown below are 26 T cell receptor beta chains from a single sample sequenced in a study of a mutant IDH1 vaccine in newly diagnosed glioma (dated by TCRdb to the early 2020s). The meaning of the sample's time point label: week 47, end of study. Each vaccine dose, consisting of 300 ug of a 20-mer mutant IDH1 peptide in Montanide, was administered subcutaneously with topical imiquimod. Library preparation used the immunoSEQ multiplex PCR assay. TCRdb holds this immuneACCESS table with in-frame rearrangements only. Some clones are missing; in checked studies, unresolved V genes explain under half, and the rest has no known cause. A total of tens of thousands of clones appear in this sample, around 60% of them only once. About 5% of the sample is in the top ten clones. These TCRs' antigens remain unknown. The sequencing here drew on peripheral blood mononuclear cells (PBMCs), taken from a glioma patient whose treatment included an IDH1 peptide vaccine. The receptors shown here come from a man aged 40-50 years with glioma. Some clones in this sample may be carry-over from other donors' samples.

The CDR3 nucleotides are TGCGCCAGCAGCTTGCTAACCGGGCAGGGGGGCTACGAGCAGTACTTC. Its protein product is CASSLLTGQGGYEQYF. The chain carries TRBV5-1 and TRBJ2-7; tentatively, D is TRBD1 (7 bases). The CDR3 spans 16 residues. Germline V gives CDR1 SGHRS, CDR2 YFSETQ. Trimming took off 1 base at V and 3 bases at J, with 17 bases between the two ends.

This chain uses TRBV5-6 with TRBJ1-3; D is unclear. Trimming shortened V by 0 bases and J by 1 base, and 2 bases separated the two germline ends. The CDR3 runs to 13 residues. The germline V gene has CDR1 SGHDT and CDR2 YYEEEE. CDR3 nucleotide sequence: TGTGCCAGCAGCTTGGATTCTGGAAACACCATATATTTT. Protein product: CASSLDSGNTIYF.

This clone was counted a single time. This rearrangement joins TRBV7-2 to TRBJ1-2; D unresolved. CDR1 is SGHTA and CDR2 is FQGNSA in the germline V gene. CDR3 size: 12 residues. The V gene lost 2 bases and the J gene lost 8 bases, with 9 bases spanning the gap. As DNA, the CDR3 is TGTGCCAGCAGCTTAAGTATGTGGGGCTACACCTTC. The encoded protein is CASSLSMWGYTF.

V usage is TRBV5-6 and J usage is TRBJ2-7, with 7 nucleotides matching TRBD1. Trimming at V came to 3 bases and at J to 3 bases, leaving 9 bases not matched to a gene. CDR1 is SGHDT and CDR2 is YYEEEE in the germline V gene. This CDR3 has 15 residues. The CDR3 loop reads CASSCTGTAFYEQYF. In DNA, the CDR3 is TGTGCCAGCAGCTGCACCGGGACAGCCTTCTACGAGCAGTACTTC.

V and J are TRBV5-8 and TRBJ2-5; the D gene is possibly TRBD1 (6 bases). Germline V gives CDR1 SGHTS, CDR2 YDEGEE. V gave up 6 bases and J gave up 3 bases, with 15 bases separating them. The CDR3 has 14 residues. The CDR3 coding sequence is TGTGCCAGCACCAAAGGGGGTACGAAAGAGACCCAGTACTTC. This sequence encodes CASTKGGTKETQYF.

V and J are TRBV2 and TRBJ1-1; a possible D gene is TRBD1 (5 bases). The CDR3 totals 15 residues. The V end lost 6 bases, the J end lost 1 base, and 15 bases lay between the germline ends. In germline, CDR1 is SNHLY, CDR2 FYNNEI. The CDR3 bases are TGTGCCAGCAGACCGCGAGCAGGGTCGAACACTGAAGCTTTCTTT. Amino acid sequence: CASRPRAGSNTEAFF.

The V and J genes are TRBV30 and TRBJ1-1; no clear D. This CDR3 is built from 13 residues. Germline V gene data show CDR1 as GTSNPN and CDR2 as SVGIG (reference sequence). With 5 bases removed from V and 5 bases from J, the gap between germline ends came to 15 bases. The CDR3 region has the DNA TGTGCCTGGGGGAAGCTCCGACTTACTGAAGCTTTCTTT. Amino acid sequence: CAWGKLRLTEAFF.

The chain employs TRBV4-1 and TRBJ2-3; D may be TRBD1 or TRBD2 (5 bases each). This CDR3 comprises 14 residues. Trimming removed 4 bases at V and 0 bases at J, with 8 bases between. CDR1 and CDR2 from the germline V gene are MGHRA and YSYEKL. The CDR3 DNA reads TGCGCCAGCAGCCCCGGGGACAGCACAGATACGCAGTATTTT. This encodes CASSPGDSTDTQYF.

J is TRBJ1-2 and V is TRBV19; no clear D gene. The CDR3 is 14 amino acids. V was pared by 1 base and J by 4 bases, with 10 bases between. In germline, CDR1 is LNHDA, CDR2 SQIVND (reference sequence). CDR3 coding DNA: TGTGCCAGTAGTATAGGCACGGGGAGCTATGGCTACACCTTC. It is translated as CASSIGTGSYGYTF.

In this sample, this clone turned up once. The chain couples TRBV29-1 to TRBJ2-3, with D perhaps assigned TRBD1 or TRBD2 (5 bases each). The CDR3 runs 14 residues. In germline, CDR1 is SQVTM, CDR2 ANQGSEA. The V end was cut by 3 bases, the J end by 5 bases, with 15 bases between. This CDR3 reads CSVETGGGGDTQYF. CDR3 sequence (DNA): TGCAGCGTTGAGACTGGTGGGGGTGGAGATACGCAGTATTTT.

The V and J genes are TRBV5-5 and TRBJ2-2, with D possibly matching TRBD2 (5 bases). Germline V CDR1 and CDR2: SGHKS, YYEKEE (reference sequence). The CDR3 length is 15 residues. The V and J ends lost 4 bases and 3 bases respectively, with 13 bases between them. CDR3 bases: TGTGCCAGCAGCCTATACGGGAAGGACACCGGGGAGCTGTTTTTT. It is translated as CASSLYGKDTGELFF.

The rearrangement joins TRBV5-1 to TRBJ1-1; 8 positions match TRBD1. This CDR3 has 15 residues. The germline V gene has CDR1 SGHRS and CDR2 YFSETQ. Trimming took 4 bases from V and 8 from J; bases not matched to a gene: 13. The CDR3 is CASSRTGTGSPEAFF. The CDR3 DNA reads TGCGCCAGCAGCAGGACCGGGACAGGCTCCCCCGAAGCTTTCTTT.

The chain has TRBV19 and TRBJ1-5, with TRBD1 identical over 7 bases. Looked up from germline, CDR1 is LNHDA and CDR2 is SQIVND (reference sequence). CDR3 length equals 16 residues. Trimming removed 2 bases from V and 1 base from J; junction bases left unmatched: 5. CDR3 bases: TGTGCCAGTAGTATAAGGCAGGGGGTGAGCAATCAGCCCCAGCATTTT. It is translated as CASSIRQGVSNQPQHF.

The CDR3 sequence: CATSNRYRPPYEQYF. In DNA, the CDR3 is TGTGCCACCAGCAATCGATACAGGCCGCCCTACGAGCAGTACTTC. This chain joins TRBV15 and TRBJ2-7; weak D call: TRBD1 (5 bases). The CDR3 has 15 amino acids. Trimming shortened V by 4 bases and J by 2 bases, and 15 bases separated the two germline ends. Per the germline V gene, CDR1 is LNHNV and CDR2 is YYDKDF (reference sequence).

CDR3 loop: CSVEEGLFGNTIYF. Written as DNA, the CDR3 is TGCAGCGTTGAGGAGGGCCTTTTTGGAAACACCATATATTTT. This chain uses TRBV29-1 with TRBJ1-3, with D hard to call. The V gene's germline CDR1 is SQVTM and CDR2 ANQGSEA. CDR3 length: 14 residues. Trimming took off 3 bases at V and 3 bases at J, with 12 bases between the two ends.

This clone is termed medium-sized (0.01 to 0.1%). This chain joins TRBV7-2 and TRBJ2-1; 8 bases fit TRBD2. The CDR3 covers 16 residues. The V gene's germline CDR1 is SGHTA and CDR2 FQGNSA. J was trimmed by 9 bases and V by 6 bases; bases with no gene match: 16. CDR3 amino acids: CASRERGTRGSGEQFF. CDR3 in DNA: TGTGCCAGCAGGGAACGTGGGACTAGGGGCTCAGGTGAGCAGTTCTTC.

This chain connects TRBV9 to TRBJ2-7, with D possibly being TRBD1 or TRBD2 (7 bases each). CDR1 and CDR2 from the germline V gene are SGDLS and YYNGEE. The CDR3 totals 14 residues. The germline V and J ends were trimmed by 0 bases and 6 bases, with 13 bases remaining between them. CDR3 amino acids: CASSVERDRGEQYF. In DNA form, the CDR3 reads TGTGCCAGCAGCGTAGAGCGGGACAGAGGCGAGCAGTACTTC.

A few counts support this clone. This same CDR3 is encoded by further DNA sequences in the sample. The gene calls are TRBV6-4 and TRBJ2-3, with TRBD2 matching 11 bases. Germline V gives CDR1 MRHNA, CDR2 SNTAGT. The V and J ends lost 0 bases and 4 bases, in that order; junction bases with no gene match: 0. The CDR3 is made up of 15 amino acids. The CDR3 here is CASSDSSGGADTQYF. Written as DNA, the CDR3 is TGTGCCAGCAGTGACTCTAGCGGGGGGGCAGATACGCAGTATTTT.

V is TRBV2 and J is TRBJ1-2; D remains unclear. The CDR3 is made up of 15 amino acids. With 0 bases removed from V and 8 bases from J, the gap between germline ends came to 16 bases. Looked up from germline, CDR1 is SNHLY and CDR2 is FYNNEI. The CDR3 bases are TGTGCCAGCAGTGAAGCGCTAAAGTGGCAGAGGGGCTACACCTTC. Its translation: CASSEALKWQRGYTF.

The V and J genes are TRBV15 and TRBJ2-3; a weak D match, TRBD1 (6 bases). Trimming left V 1 base short and J 5 bases short, with 13 bases between. From germline, CDR1 is LNHNV and CDR2 YYDKDF (reference sequence). The CDR3 spans 15 residues. The CDR3 DNA sequence: TGTGCCACCAGCAGAGCCCCCGAGACAGGAGATACGCAGTATTTT. Translated: CATSRAPETGDTQYF.

The genes are TRBV2 and TRBJ1-1; TRBD1 agrees at 8 bases. The CDR3 is made up of 13 amino acids. V was pared by 7 bases and J by 2 bases, with 3 bases of the junction left unmatched. CDR1 SNHLY and CDR2 FYNNEI come from the germline V gene. As DNA, the CDR3 is TGTGCCAGCATTCAGGGGGCCAACACTGAAGCTTTCTTT. Translation: CASIQGANTEAFF.

V usage is TRBV4-1 and J usage is TRBJ2-7, with 7 bases lining up with TRBD1. The ends lost 6 bases at V and 2 bases at J; junction bases unmatched: 4. CDR1 is MGHRA and CDR2 is YSYEKL in the germline V gene. The CDR3 sequence is 13 residues long. DNA for the CDR3: TGCGCCAGCAGACGACAGGGAACCTACGAGCAGTACTTC. As protein: CASRRQGTYEQYF.

The chain carries TRBV27 and TRBJ2-7; unclear D gene. From germline, CDR1 is MNHEY and CDR2 SMNVEV (reference sequence). Trimming shortened V by 6 bases and J by 6 bases, and 21 bases separated the two germline ends. The CDR3 runs to 15 residues. In DNA form, the CDR3 reads TGTGCCAGCAGGGCCGCTATGGTGCGTCGGTCCGAGCAGTACTTC. Translation gives CASRAAMVRRSEQYF.

The chain links TRBV30 to TRBJ2-1; a weak D match, TRBD1 (6 bases). Germline CDR1 and CDR2: GTSNPN and SVGIG (reference sequence). The CDR3 covers 14 residues. The V end was cut by 2 bases, the J end by 8 bases, with 16 bases between. This chain's CDR3 is CAWSIGQKRDEQFF. The CDR3 region has the DNA TGTGCCTGGAGTATCGGACAGAAGAGGGATGAGCAGTTCTTC.

This chain links TRBV5-1 with TRBJ2-2; 12 bases align to TRBD2. The CDR3 is 17 residues long. V was pared by 4 bases and J by 1 base, with 5 bases of the junction left unmatched. Germline-derived CDR1 and CDR2 are SGHRS and YFSETQ. The CDR3 region is CASSDLLAGGNTGELFF. CDR3 nucleotides: TGCGCCAGCAGCGACCTACTAGCGGGGGGGAACACCGGGGAGCTGTTTTTT.

The V and J genes are TRBV13 and TRBJ2-3, with 13 bases fitting TRBD2. CDR3 length: 17 amino acids. J lost 2 bases, V lost 1 base, and 3 bases had no gene match. CDR1 and CDR2 from the germline V gene are PRHDT and FYEKMQ (reference sequence). The CDR3 protein is CASSLVGLAGDTDTQYF. The DNA for the CDR3 is TGTGCCAGCAGCTTAGTCGGACTAGCGGGGGACACAGATACGCAGTATTTT. Filled out from reference TRBV13 and TRBJ2-3, the complete variable domain reads AAGVIQSPRHLIKEKRETATLKCYPIPRHDTVYWYQQGPGQDPQFLISFYEKMQSDKGSIPDRFSAQQFSDYHSELNMSSLELGDSALYFCASSLVGLAGDTDTQYFGPGTRLTVL.